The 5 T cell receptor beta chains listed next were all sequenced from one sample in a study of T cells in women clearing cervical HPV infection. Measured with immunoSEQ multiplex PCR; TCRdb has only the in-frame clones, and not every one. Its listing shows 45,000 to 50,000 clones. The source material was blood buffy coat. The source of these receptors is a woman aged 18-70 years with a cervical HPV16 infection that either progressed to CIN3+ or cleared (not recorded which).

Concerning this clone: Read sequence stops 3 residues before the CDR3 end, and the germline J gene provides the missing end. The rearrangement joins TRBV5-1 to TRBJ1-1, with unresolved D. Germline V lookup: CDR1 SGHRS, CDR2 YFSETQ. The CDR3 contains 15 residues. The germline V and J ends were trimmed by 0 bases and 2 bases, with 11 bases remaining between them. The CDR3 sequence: CASSLEGPRNTEAFF. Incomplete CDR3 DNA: TGCGCCAGCAGCTTGGAGGGCCCAAGAAACACTGAA.

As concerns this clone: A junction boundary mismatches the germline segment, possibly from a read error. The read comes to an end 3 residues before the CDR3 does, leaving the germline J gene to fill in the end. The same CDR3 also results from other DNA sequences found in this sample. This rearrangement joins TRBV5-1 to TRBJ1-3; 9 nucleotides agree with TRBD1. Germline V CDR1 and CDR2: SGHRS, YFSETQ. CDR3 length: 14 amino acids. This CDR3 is CASSPRQGENTIYF. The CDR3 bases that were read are TGCGCCAGCAGCCCTCGACAGGGGGAAAACACT.

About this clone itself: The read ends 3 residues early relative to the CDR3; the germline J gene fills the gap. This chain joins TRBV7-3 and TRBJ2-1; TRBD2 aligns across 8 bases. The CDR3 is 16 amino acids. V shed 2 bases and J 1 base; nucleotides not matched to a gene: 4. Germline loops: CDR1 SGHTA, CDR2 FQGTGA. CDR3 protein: CASSLWASGSYNEQFF. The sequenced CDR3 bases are TGTGCCAGCAGCTTATGGGCTAGCGGGTCCTACAATGAG.

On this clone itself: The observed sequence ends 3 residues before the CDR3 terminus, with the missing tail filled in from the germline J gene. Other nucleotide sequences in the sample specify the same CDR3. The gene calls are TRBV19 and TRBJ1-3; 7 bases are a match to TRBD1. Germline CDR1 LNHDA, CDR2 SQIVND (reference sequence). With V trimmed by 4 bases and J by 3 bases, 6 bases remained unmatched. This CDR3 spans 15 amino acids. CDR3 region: CASSNKGAGGNTIYF. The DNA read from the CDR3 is TGTGCCAGTAGTAATAAGGGGGCAGGTGGAAACACC.

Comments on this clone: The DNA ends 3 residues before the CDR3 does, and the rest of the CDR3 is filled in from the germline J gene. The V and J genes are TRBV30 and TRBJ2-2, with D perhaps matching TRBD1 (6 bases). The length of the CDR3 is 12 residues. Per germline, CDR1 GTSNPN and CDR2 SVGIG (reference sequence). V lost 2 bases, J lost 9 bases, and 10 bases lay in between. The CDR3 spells CAWSYRDRELFF. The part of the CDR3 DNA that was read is TGTGCCTGGAGTTACAGGGACCGGGAG.